The 3 T cell receptor beta chains below all came from one sample that was sequenced in a study of T cells after yellow fever vaccination (dated by TCRdb to between 2018 and 2021). The library was made by 5' RACE. Instrument on record: Illumina HiSeq 2500. TCRdb redid the processing of the public reads, applying fastp at Q25 and MiXCR, and retained in-frame beta chains. Entries are consolidated by CDR3 protein sequence, retaining the most common genes and DNA. This sample lists about 240,000 distinct CDR3 sequences; less than 9% were detected once. The top ten clonotypes cover more than 0.8% of the sample. In light of the paper, this sample's treatment or condition label describes: live attenuated yellow fever vaccine strain. The specimen comprised CD4+ T cells sorted from PBMCs, sampled 15 days after the yellow fever booster vaccination. These receptors were taken from a man aged 25-45 years who received the YFV17D yellow fever vaccine.

This clonotype was seen only a few times. The chain links TRBV6-1 to TRBJ1-1, with D hard to call. V was pared by 8 bases and J by 11 bases, with 12 bases between. The germline CDR1 and CDR2 sequences are MNHNS and SASEGT. The CDR3 covers 10 residues. CDR3 sequence reads: CASFENLAFF. The CDR3 coding sequence is TGTGCCAGCTTTGAGAATTTGGCTTTCTTT.

This clonotype was detected many times. The chain has TRBV4-1 and TRBJ1-4; TRBD1 is a possible D gene (6 bases). V dropped 4 bases and J dropped 8 bases, with 26 bases sitting between them. The CDR3 extends over 18 amino acids. Germline loops: CDR1 MGHRA, CDR2 YSYEKL. The CDR3 DNA reads TGCGCCAGCAGCCGCCACAGGGAGACACCTCACCTCGGGGAAAAACTGTTTTTT. Amino acids: CASSRHRETPHLGEKLFF.

The chain joins TRBV11-2 to TRBJ2-2; no clear D gene. V was cut by 7 bases and J by 0 bases, with 21 bases left in between. This CDR3 is built from 18 residues. Germline loops: CDR1 SGHAT, CDR2 FQNNGV. The CDR3 loop is CASISFFSSKTNTGELFF. DNA of the CDR3: TGTGCCAGCATCTCTTTTTTTAGCAGTAAAACGAACACCGGGGAGCTGTTTTTT.